These 7 T cell receptor beta chains were all obtained from the same sample, sequenced in a study of tumor-infiltrating lymphocytes in localized non-small cell lung cancer (dated by TCRdb to the early 2020s). Receptor amplification or capture employed the immunoSEQ multiplex PCR assay. TCRdb's version of the immuneACCESS table is confined to in-frame rearrangements and falls short of the full clone set. An unresolved V gene accounts for under half of the shortfall where checked; the remainder is of unknown origin. This sample comprises 12,000 or so clones, 84% of them detected only once. Of the sample, 6% to 9% is held by the ten largest clones. The sequenced sample consisted of lung tumor tissue. All receptors derive from a human donor with non-small cell lung cancer.

The chain combines TRBV27 with TRBJ2-1; D is perhaps TRBD1 (6 bases). With 6 bases removed from V and 6 bases from J, the gap between germline ends came to 18 bases. This CDR3 region has 15 residues. CDR1 MNHEY and CDR2 SMNVEV come from the germline V gene (reference sequence). In DNA form, the CDR3 reads TGTGCCAGCAGCCCAGGGGCCCGGGCCTCCAATGAGCAGTTCTTC. Its translation is CASSPGARASNEQFF.

CDR3 bases: TGTGCCAGCAGTGACAGGGTGCTCGACGAGCAGTACTTC. This gives the protein CASSDRVLDEQYF. This chain uses TRBV4-2 with TRBJ2-7, with TRBD1 identical over 7 bases. The CDR3 is made up of 13 amino acids. J was trimmed by 5 bases and V by 6 bases; bases with no gene match: 7. Germline assignment: CDR1 LGHNA and CDR2 YNFKEQ.

This clone occurred a few times. V gene TRBV2 combines with J gene TRBJ2-2; either TRBD1 or TRBD2 may supply D (6 bases each). V dropped 1 base and J dropped 0 bases, with 12 bases sitting between them. The length of the CDR3 is 17 residues. Germline V CDR1 and CDR2: SNHLY, FYNNEI. The CDR3 region has the DNA TGTGCCAGCAGTGAAGGGAGGGGGGCGGCGAACACCGGGGAGCTGTTTTTT. Its translation is CASSEGRGAANTGELFF.

The chain employs TRBV18 and TRBJ1-5; 7 bases line up with TRBD1. CDR1 KGHSH and CDR2 LQKENI come from the germline V gene. CDR3 length: 15 residues. V lost 0 bases, J lost 6 bases, and 5 bases stayed unmatched. The CDR3 DNA sequence: TGTGCCAGCTCACCACCTCAACGGGACAGTCAGCCCCAGCATTTT. It codes for CASSPPQRDSQPQHF.

This chain uses TRBV6-6 with TRBJ2-7, with D perhaps TRBD1 or TRBD2 (5 bases each). This CDR3 spans 13 amino acids. Germline lookup yields CDR1 MNHNY and CDR2 SVGAGI (reference sequence). V was clipped by 5 bases and J by 4 bases, with 12 bases between them. The CDR3 DNA reads as TGTGCCAGCAGTCCCCTGGGGGATTACGAGCAGTACTTC. Amino acids: CASSPLGDYEQYF.

For this clone: The germline gene is not matched at one end of the junction; a read error may be the cause. This chain links TRBV30 with TRBJ2-7; D ambiguous. This CDR3 comprises 12 residues. Germline lookup yields CDR1 GTSNPN and CDR2 SVGIG (reference sequence). The CDR3 DNA reads as TGTGCCTGGGGTCTCGAAACCTACGAGCAGTGCTTC. It translates to CAWGLETYEQCF.

This rearrangement joins TRBV18 to TRBJ1-6; D not resolved. Germline CDR1 KGHSH, CDR2 LQKENI. The CDR3 spans 16 residues. Trimming pared 3 bases from V and 5 bases from J, leaving 14 bases between. CDR3 nucleotides: TGTGCCAGCTCACCTCAAGGGCTCGGGGATAATTCACCCCTCCACTTT. Its protein is CASSPQGLGDNSPLHF.